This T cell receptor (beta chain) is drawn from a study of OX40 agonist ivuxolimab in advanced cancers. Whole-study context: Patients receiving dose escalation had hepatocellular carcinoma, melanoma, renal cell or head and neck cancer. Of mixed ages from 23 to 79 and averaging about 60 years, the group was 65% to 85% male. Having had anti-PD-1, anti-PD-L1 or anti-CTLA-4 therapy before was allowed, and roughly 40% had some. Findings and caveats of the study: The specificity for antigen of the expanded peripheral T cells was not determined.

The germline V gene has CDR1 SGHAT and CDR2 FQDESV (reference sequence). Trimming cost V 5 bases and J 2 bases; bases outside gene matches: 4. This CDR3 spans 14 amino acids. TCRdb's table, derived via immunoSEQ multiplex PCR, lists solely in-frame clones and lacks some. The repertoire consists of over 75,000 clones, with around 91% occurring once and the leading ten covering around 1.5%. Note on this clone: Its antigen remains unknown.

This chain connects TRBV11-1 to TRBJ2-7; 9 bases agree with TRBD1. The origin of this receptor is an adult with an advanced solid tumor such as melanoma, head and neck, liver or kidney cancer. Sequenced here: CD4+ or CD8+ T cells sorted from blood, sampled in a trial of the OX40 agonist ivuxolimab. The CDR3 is CASSRQGVPYEQYF. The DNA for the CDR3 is TGTGCCAGCAGCCGACAGGGGGTCCCCTACGAGCAGTACTTC.